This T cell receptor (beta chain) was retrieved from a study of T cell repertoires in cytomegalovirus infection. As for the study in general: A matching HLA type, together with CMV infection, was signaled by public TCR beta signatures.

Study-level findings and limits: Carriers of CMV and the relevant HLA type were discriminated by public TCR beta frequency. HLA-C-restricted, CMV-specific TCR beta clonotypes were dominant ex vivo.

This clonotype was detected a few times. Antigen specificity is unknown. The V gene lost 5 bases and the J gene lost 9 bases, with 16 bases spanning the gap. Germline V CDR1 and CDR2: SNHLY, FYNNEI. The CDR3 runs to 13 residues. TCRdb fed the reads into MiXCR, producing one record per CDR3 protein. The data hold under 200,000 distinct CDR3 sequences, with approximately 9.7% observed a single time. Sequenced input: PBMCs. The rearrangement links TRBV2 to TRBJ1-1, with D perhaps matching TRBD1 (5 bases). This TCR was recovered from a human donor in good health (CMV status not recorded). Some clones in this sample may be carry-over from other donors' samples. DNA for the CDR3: TGTGCCAGCAGTACCCTACAGGAGGAGAAAGCTTTCTTT. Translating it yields CASSTLQEEKAFF.